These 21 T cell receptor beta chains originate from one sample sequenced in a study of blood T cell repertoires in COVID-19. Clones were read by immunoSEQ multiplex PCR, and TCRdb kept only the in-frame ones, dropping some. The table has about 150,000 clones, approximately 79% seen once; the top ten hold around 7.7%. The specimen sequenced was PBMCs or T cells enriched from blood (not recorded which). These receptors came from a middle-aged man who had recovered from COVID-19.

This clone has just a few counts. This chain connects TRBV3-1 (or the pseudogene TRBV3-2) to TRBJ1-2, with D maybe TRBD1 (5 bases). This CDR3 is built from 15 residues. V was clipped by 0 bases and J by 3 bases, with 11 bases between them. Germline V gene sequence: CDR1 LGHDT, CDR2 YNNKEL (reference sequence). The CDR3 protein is CASSQDVAGHYGYTF. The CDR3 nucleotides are TGTGCCAGCAGCCAAGATGTCGCAGGGCACTATGGCTACACCTTC.

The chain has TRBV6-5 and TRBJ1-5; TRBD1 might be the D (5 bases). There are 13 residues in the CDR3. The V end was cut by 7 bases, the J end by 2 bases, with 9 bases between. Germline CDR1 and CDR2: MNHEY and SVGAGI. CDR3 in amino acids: CASIREGNQPQHF. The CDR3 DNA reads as TGTGCCAGCATCAGGGAGGGCAATCAGCCCCAGCATTTT.

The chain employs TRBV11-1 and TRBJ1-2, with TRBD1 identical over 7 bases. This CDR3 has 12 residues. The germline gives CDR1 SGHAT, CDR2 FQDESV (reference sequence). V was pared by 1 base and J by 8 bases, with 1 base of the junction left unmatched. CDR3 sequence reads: CASSLGGGGYTF. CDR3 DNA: TGTGCCAGCAGCTTAGGAGGGGGCGGCTACACCTTC.

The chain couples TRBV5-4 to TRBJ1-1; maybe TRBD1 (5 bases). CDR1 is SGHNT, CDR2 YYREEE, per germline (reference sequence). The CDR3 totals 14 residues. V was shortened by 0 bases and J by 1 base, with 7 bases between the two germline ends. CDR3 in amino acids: CASSLDRWNTEAFF. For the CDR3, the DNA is TGTGCCAGCAGCTTGGACAGGTGGAACACTGAAGCTTTCTTT.

The CDR3 bases are TGTGCCAGCAGCTTAGACAGGGAGGAGCAGTACTTC. Protein: CASSLDREEQYF. The gene calls are TRBV7-9 and TRBJ2-7, with D perhaps matching TRBD1 (6 bases). From germline, CDR1 is SEHNR and CDR2 FQNEAQ (reference sequence). The CDR3 is made up of 12 amino acids. V shed 1 base and J shed 7 bases, with 8 bases lying between them.

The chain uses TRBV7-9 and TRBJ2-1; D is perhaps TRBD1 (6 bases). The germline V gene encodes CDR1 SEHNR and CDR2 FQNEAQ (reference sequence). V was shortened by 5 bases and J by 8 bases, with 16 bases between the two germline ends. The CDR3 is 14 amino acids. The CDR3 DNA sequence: TGTGCCAGCAGCCTCGGGACCCAGGGGCATGAGCAGTTCTTC. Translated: CASSLGTQGHEQFF.

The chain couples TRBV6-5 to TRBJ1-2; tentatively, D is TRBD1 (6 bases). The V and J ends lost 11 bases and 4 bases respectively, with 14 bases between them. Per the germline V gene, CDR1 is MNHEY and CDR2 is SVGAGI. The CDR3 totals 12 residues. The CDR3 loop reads CAVRGAGYGYTF. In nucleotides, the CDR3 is TGTGCCGTGCGGGGGGCCGGCTATGGCTACACCTTC.

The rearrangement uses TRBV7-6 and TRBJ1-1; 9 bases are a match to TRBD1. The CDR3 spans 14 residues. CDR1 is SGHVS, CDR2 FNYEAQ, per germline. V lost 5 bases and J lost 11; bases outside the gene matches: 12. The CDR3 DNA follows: TGTGCCAGCAGCCCGAAGGTTGGGACAGGGCTCGCTTTCTTT. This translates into CASSPKVGTGLAFF.

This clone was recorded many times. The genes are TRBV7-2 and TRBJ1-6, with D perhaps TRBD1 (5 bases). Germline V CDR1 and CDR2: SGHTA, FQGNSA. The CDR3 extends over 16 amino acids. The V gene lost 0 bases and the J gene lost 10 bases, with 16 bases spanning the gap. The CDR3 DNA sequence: TGTGCCAGCAGCTTAGCTGTCGGGGGATGGGGGTCACCCCTCCACTTT. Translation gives CASSLAVGGWGSPLHF.

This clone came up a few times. CDR3: CAIARTGYNSPLHF. CDR3 DNA sequence: TGTGCCATAGCCCGGACAGGTTATAATTCACCCCTCCACTTT. The chain is built from TRBV30 and TRBJ1-6, with TRBD1 identical over 7 bases. V dropped 8 bases and J dropped 4; count of bases not matched to a gene: 8. Germline lookup yields CDR1 GTSNPN and CDR2 SVGIG (reference sequence). This CDR3 comprises 14 residues.

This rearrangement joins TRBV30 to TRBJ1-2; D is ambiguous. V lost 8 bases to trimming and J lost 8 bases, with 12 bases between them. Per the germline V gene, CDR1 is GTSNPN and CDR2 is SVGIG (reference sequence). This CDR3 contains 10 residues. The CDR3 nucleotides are TGTGCCGAGGGAACATGGGGCTACACCTTC. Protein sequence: CAEGTWGYTF.

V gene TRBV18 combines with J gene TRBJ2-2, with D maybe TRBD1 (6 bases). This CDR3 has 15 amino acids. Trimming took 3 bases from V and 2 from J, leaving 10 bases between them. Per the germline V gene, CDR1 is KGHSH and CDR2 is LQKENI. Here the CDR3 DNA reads TGTGCCAGCTCACCTGGCAGGGGAAACACCGGGGAGCTGTTTTTT. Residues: CASSPGRGNTGELFF.

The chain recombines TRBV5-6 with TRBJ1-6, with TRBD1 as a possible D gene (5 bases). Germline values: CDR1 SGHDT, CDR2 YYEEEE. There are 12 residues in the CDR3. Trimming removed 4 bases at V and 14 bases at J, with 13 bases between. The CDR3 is CASSRGGLTLHF. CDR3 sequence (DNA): TGTGCCAGCAGCCGGGGGGGTCTCACCCTCCACTTT.

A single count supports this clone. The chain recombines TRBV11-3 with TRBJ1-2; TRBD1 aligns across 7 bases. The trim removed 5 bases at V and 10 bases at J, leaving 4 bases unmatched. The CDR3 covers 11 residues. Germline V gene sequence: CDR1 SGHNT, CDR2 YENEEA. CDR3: CASSTGQAYTF. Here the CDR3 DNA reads TGTGCCAGCAGCACCGGACAGGCCTACACCTTC. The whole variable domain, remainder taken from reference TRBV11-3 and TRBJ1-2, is EAGVVQSPRYKIIEKKQPVAFWCNPISGHNTLYWYLQNLGQGPELLIRYENEEAVDDSQLPKDRFSAERLKGVDSTLKIQPAELGDSAVYLCASSTGQAYTFGSGTRLTVV.

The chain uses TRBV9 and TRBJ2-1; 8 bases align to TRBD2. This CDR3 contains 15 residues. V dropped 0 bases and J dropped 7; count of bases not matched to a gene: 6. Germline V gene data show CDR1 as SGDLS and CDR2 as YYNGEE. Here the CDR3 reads CASSVDGGVTNEQFF. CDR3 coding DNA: TGTGCCAGCAGCGTAGACGGGGGGGTAACGAATGAGCAGTTCTTC.

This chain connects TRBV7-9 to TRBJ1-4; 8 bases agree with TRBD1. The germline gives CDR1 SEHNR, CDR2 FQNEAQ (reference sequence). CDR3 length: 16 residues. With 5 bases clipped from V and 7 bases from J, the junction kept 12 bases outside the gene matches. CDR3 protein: CASSKRTGGMGEKLFF. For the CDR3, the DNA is TGTGCCAGCAGCAAACGAACAGGGGGTATGGGTGAAAAACTGTTTTTT.

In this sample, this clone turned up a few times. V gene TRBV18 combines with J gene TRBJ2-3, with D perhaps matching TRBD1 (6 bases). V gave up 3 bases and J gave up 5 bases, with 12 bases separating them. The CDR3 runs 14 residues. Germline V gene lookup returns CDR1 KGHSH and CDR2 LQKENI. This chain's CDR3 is CASSPGAGGDTQYF. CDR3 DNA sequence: TGTGCCAGCTCACCGGGGGCAGGCGGAGATACGCAGTATTTT. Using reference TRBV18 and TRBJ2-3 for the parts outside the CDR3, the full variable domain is NAGVMQNPRHLVRRRGQEARLRCSPMKGHSHVYWYRQLPEEGLKFMVYLQKENIIDESGMPKERFSAEFPKEGPSILRIQQVVRGDSAAYFCASSPGAGGDTQYFGPGTRLTVL.

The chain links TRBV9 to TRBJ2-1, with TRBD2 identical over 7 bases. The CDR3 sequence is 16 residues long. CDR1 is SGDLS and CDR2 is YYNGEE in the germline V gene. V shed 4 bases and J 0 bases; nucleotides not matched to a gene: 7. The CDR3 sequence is CASSLLGGGSYNEQFF. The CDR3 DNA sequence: TGTGCCAGCAGCCTTCTGGGGGGGGGCTCCTACAATGAGCAGTTCTTC.

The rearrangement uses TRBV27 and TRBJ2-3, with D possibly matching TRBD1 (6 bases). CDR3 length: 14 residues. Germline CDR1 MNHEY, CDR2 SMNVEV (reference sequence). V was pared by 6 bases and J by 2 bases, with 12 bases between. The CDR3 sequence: CASRRTANTDTQYF. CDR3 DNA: TGTGCCAGCAGGCGGACAGCGAACACAGATACGCAGTATTTT.

In DNA form, the CDR3 reads TGTGCCAGCAGCTTGGAAATCGCGGCCAAGACCCAGTACTTC. This gives the protein CASSLEIAAKTQYF. The chain couples TRBV5-5 to TRBJ2-5; no firm D call. V was trimmed by 0 bases and J by 6 bases, leaving 12 bases between them. In germline, CDR1 is SGHKS, CDR2 YYEKEE (reference sequence). This CDR3 is built from 14 residues.

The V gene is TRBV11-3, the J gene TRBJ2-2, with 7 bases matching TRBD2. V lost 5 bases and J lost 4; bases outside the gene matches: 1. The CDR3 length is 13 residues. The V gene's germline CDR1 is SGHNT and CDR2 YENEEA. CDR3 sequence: CASSPGGTGELFF. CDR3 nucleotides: TGTGCCAGCAGCCCGGGGGGCACCGGGGAGCTGTTTTTT.